The source of this T cell receptor beta chain is a study of cytomegalovirus exposure and HLA in healthy donors (dated by TCRdb to 2015 to 2018). A note on the overall study: In an earlier analysis of around 540 of the donors, about 270 Gb of sequence data and 90 million to 120 million unique TCR beta sequences from approximately 180 million T cells were reported. Approximately 310 gigabases of sequencing data and 70 million to 95 million unique TCR sequences made up an early release that covered 500 to 700 HLA-typed donors. Of the 350 to 400 genotyped donors, approximately 83% fell in the genetic ancestry cluster associated with self-reported Caucasian donors. The study was designed to test whether signatures of past pathogen exposure could be identified by cataloging public T cell receptors. Using immunosequencing, the study profiled T cell repertoires from fewer than 850 subjects and related those repertoires to cytomegalovirus serostatus. Along with the 666-subject first cohort, a separate validation cohort of approximately 110 different subjects was used. To predict cytomegalovirus infection status, the study combined high-throughput TCR immunosequencing, statistical association of individual TCRs with disease status, and machine learning. In a later analysis, previously published TCR beta repertoires from about 670 donors were re-analyzed and high-resolution HLA genotyping was added so that TCR occurrence patterns could be studied. In the later analysis, no new phenotypic data were used to find candidate immune exposures; instead, reliance was placed on TCR beta sequences and their occurrence across donors. In an earlier analysis of 550 to 700 of the donors, high-throughput TCR beta sequencing was used to judge whether each TCR beta V gene segment behaved as functional or pseudogenic. Donor age, sex, ethnicity and CMV serostatus were compiled alongside the repertoire data. In a later genetic analysis, genome-wide SNP genotypes for 398 of the 666 donors were used, and that subset was treated as a discovery cohort. Every repertoire in the discovery cohort had been generated on one and the same sequencing platform. Class I and class II HLA loci were covered by the typing at four-digit resolution. The number of typed donors differed by locus: 629-630 for A, B, C, DRB1 and DQB1; 500 to 550 for DQA1; approximately 610 for DPA1; and roughly 450 for DPB1. About five DR-DQ haplotypes were treated as single units for association and clustering because of strong linkage in the cohort. Among approximately 370 genotyped donors of the cohort, an average of approximately 200,000 unique TCR beta nucleotide sequences was sequenced per donor, of which about 19% were non-productive.

CDR1 and CDR2 are drawn from the germline V gene: SNHLY, FYNNEI. The CDR3 measures 15 amino acids from cysteine to phenylalanine. Of all the DNA, just the CDR3 is kept, 45 bases in frame from base 1. Trimmed from V: 6 bases; trimmed from J: 6 bases; junction bases lacking a gene match: 10. Library construction relied on the immunoSEQ multiplex PCR assay. A mixture of 60 forward primers for TCR Vbeta segments and 13 reverse primers for TCR Jbeta segments was used in the multiplex PCR. The CDR3 region of rearranged TCR beta genes was amplified from genomic DNA with a multiplex PCR assay. The Illumina HiSeq System was used to sequence the amplified TCR beta libraries as 87-base-pair reads. Per the source publication's procedure: A later analysis counted approximately 84 million unique TCR beta chains across the 550 to 700 repertoires, and 9 million to 14 million of these chains were shared by at least two donors. Raw reads were error-corrected and collapsed into unique sequences with a nearest-neighbor algorithm that merged closely related sequences to remove PCR and sequencing errors. Alignment of CDR3 sequences to IMGT reference sequences was used to assign V, D and J gene segments. Each retained sequence needed at least a six-nucleotide match to both a V gene segment and a J gene segment. Rearrangements were classified as productive when the CDR3 lacked stop codons and remained in frame with V and J, and all other rearrangements were classified as non-productive. CDR3 was defined by IMGT convention, running from the second conserved V-encoded cysteine to the conserved J-encoded phenylalanine. The earlier analysis of 587 of the donors excluded any sequence lacking an unambiguous match to a single V gene segment. In an earlier analysis of several hundred of the donors, V segments were called functional above 56.7% productive rearrangements and were called segregating when the between-donor standard deviation exceeded 5%. A statistical classification framework was developed to diagnose cytomegalovirus status using the catalog of TCR beta chain sequences. In a later analysis, TCR nucleotide sequences were compared against IMGT/GENE-DB human TR gene sequences so that V and J genes could be assigned. The TCRdist pipeline was used in a later analysis to assign CDR3 sequences and most-parsimonious VDJ recombination scenarios. In a later analysis, every TCR beta chain was defined by the combination of its CDR3 amino acid sequence and its V-gene family, and reads without a unique V-gene family were dropped. A later analysis removed several hundred highly shared, low-generation-probability nucleotide sequences to deal with suspected cross-contamination and a sequencing artifact. For each public chain, a later analysis derived a clonal expansion index from normalized ranks of inferred template counts within each repertoire. In a later analysis, generation probabilities were computed with a VDJ recombination model fitted to out-of-frame rearrangements, and the resulting probabilities were checked against IGoR. A later analysis scored TCR-TCR, TCR-HLA and TCR-CMV co-occurrence with hypergeometric tests, applying a repertoire-size bias correction to TCR pairs. False discovery rates were estimated in a later analysis by permuting HLA or CMV assignments 20 times. In a later analysis, co-occurring TCRs were grouped using DBSCAN, with TCRdist sequence similarity added in when clustering inside HLA-allele-positive subsets. Repertoires with fewer than 30,000 or more than 120,000 public chains, plus five repertoires with anomalous nucleotide sharing, were excluded from co-occurrence clustering. Entries here come from immuneACCESS through TCRdb and include only in-frame sequences with V and J called. Some clones fail to appear in such tables; in the studies checked, an unresolved V gene covers under half of the shortfall, and the cause of the remainder is unknown. V, J and clone size are taken as reported in that table, and D and trimming were inferred from the DNA itself. This sample lists over 80,000 clones; approximately 71% were detected once. The ten largest account for approximately 16% of the sample.

Results and caveats for the whole study, not just this receptor: The 87-base-pair reads could not distinguish some IMGT-functional V segments, including TRBV6-2 and TRBV6-3, so those segments were excluded. The only immune exposure information available for the cohort was CMV serostatus. In an earlier analysis of about 550 of the donors, most TCR beta V segments were observed in productive rearrangements about 87% or about 30% of the time, broadly matching IMGT annotations. Correlated functional status among segregating V segments might reflect linkage disequilibrium, but an unknown experimental factor could not be ruled out. Specific HLA alleles were associated with more than 15,000 TCR beta sequences at a false discovery rate of 0.05 in a later analysis. Compared with the approximately 670-donor mean, donors in an Asian-associated ancestry cluster had fewer N-insertions in productive TCRs, according to a later genetic analysis. In this cohort, only TCR beta chains were sequenced, and detectable features were limited by the absence of alpha or paired-chain data. In vitro tests confirmed that a few of the cytomegalovirus-associated TCR beta chains recognize cytomegalovirus antigens. Because some donors lacked HLA typing at each locus, the association tests relied only on the typed subset. Most TCR sequences were seen in very few donors, while some public TCRs were found in many individuals. In both the original and validation cohorts, the classifier was reported to diagnose cytomegalovirus status with high specificity and sensitivity. A later analysis reported that several top co-occurrence clusters appeared linked to parvovirus B19, influenza, CMV and Epstein-Barr virus. Strong co-occurrence of HLA alleles, especially DR and DQ, made assigning TCR associations to individual alleles difficult. In a later analysis, HLA-associated TCR beta chains showed more clonal expansion and lower generation probabilities than non-associated chains that were equally common. In a later analysis, the rate of TCR association differed among HLA loci, with DRB1 alleles having the most associated TCRs and HLA-C alleles having the fewest. V-gene and J-gene trimming of TCR beta chains was associated with a missense DCLRE1C variant in a later genetic analysis, and the association was replicated in an independent cohort. Because counts were too low, roughly 18 rarely observed V segments, including chromosome 9 orphons, were left out of the earlier analysis of a few hundred of the donors. The sequencing pipeline was judged likely to have produced a cluster of highly shared sequence variants as a technical artifact. In a later analysis, most CMV-associated TCR beta chains were found to appear HLA-restricted, with HLA associations seemingly driven largely by CMV exposure. It was suggested by the authors that the approach could potentially be generalized to other disease states and immunological phenotypes. Presence/absence analyses assumed roughly uniform sequencing depth across donors, an assumption that may not hold. A further reported finding was that TCR beta sequences accurately predicted the HLA-A and HLA-B alleles for most subjects in the first cohort. The study listed over 150 TCR beta chains as associated with cytomegalovirus.

In total, about 650 healthy bone marrow donors made up the cohort. At the time of sampling, every cohort member was nominally healthy, though immune exposures that went unrecorded were likely present. The donor tested CMV seropositive, placing the donor among the roughly 300 seropositive members of the cohort. Each donor provided a peripheral blood sample, and peripheral blood mononuclear cells were used for TCR beta sequencing. The Qiagen DNeasy Blood Extraction Kit was used to extract genomic DNA from the blood cell samples. Comment on this clone: It has no known antigen specificity. No much larger clone exists at a distance of one base, and base qualities are not known.

The receptor chain draws on TRBV2 and TRBJ2-2; the central 7 bases match TRBD2. This clonotype was obtained from a woman aged 18-35 years in good health and CMV-seropositive. Sequencing used PBMCs. CDR3 reads: CASRMRENRAGELFF. The nucleotide sequence is TGTGCCAGCAGGATGCGGGAGAATCGGGCCGGGGAGCTGTTTTTT.